The entry below gives a single TCR beta chain sequence along with its context. Its antigen is as yet unknown. Sequencing used immunoSEQ multiplex PCR; TCRdb keeps in-frame clones, though not all of them. The sample has 100,000 to 130,000 clones; about 90% are singletons. This sample is drawn from a study of T cell responses to AZD1222 COVID-19 vaccine. The overall study: Second doses at about 4 or about 12 weeks were pooled.

Study-wide points: Spike-specific TCR breadth and depth both grew after two AZD1222 doses. Clonal diversity was possibly underestimated, and the donors were mostly white British, with more females. Among spike-specific TCRs, nearly half reportedly target unmutated variant regions.

The CDR3 is 18 residues long. CDR1 and CDR2 from the germline V gene are SGHNT and YYREEE (reference sequence). V shed 4 bases, J shed 2 bases, and the junction held 5 bases outside the gene matches. The receptor was isolated from an adult in good health. The chain employs TRBV5-4 and TRBJ2-6; 14 nucleotides line up with TRBD2. The sample consisted of peripheral blood, taken on day 0 of AZD1222 vaccination. This CDR3 is CASSGPGLAGAGANVLTF. The DNA of the CDR3 is TGTGCCAGCAGCGGGCCGGGACTAGCGGGAGCTGGGGCCAACGTCCTGACTTTC.